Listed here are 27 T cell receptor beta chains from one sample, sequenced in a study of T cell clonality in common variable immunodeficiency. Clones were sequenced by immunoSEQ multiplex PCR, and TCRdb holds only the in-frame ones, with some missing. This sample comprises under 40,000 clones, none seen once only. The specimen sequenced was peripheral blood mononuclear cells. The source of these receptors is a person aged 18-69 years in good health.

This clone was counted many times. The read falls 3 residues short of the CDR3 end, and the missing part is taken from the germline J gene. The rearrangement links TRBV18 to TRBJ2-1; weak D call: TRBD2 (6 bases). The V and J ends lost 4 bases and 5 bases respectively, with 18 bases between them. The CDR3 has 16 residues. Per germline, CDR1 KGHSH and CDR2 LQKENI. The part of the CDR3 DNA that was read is TGTGCCAGCTCACTCGGGGGAGCGCTGGCTCACAATGAG. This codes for CASSLGGALAHNE. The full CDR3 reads CASSLGGALAHNEQFF.

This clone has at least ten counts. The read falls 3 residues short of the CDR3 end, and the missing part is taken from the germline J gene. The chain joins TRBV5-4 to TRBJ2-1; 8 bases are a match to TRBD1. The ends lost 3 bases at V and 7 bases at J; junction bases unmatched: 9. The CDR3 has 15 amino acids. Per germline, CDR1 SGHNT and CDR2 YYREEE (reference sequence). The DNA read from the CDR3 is TGTGCCAGCAGCTCGGGGACAGGATTCAGGAATGAG. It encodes CASSSGTGFRNE. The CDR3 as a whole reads CASSSGTGFRNEQFF.

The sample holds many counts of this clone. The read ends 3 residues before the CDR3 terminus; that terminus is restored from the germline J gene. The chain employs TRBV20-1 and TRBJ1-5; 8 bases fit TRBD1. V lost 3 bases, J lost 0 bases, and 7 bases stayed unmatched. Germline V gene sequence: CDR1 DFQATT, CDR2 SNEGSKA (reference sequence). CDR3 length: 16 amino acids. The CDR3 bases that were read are TGCAGTGCTAGCCGGGACAGGTTTGATAGCAATCAGCCC. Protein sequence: CSASRDRFDSNQP. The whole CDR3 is CSASRDRFDSNQPQHF.

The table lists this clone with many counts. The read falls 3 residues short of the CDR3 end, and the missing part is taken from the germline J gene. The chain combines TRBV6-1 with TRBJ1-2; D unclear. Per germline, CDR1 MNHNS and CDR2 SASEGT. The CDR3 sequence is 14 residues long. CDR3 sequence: CASSEPVPVGGYTF. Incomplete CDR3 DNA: TGTGCCAGCAGTGAACCCGTCCCGGTCGGGGGC.

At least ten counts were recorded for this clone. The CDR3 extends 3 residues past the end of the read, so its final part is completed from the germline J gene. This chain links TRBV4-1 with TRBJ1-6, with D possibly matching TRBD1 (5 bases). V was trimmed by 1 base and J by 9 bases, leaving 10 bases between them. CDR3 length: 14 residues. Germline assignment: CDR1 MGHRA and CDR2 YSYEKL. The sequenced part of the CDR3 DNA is TGCGCCAGCAGCCAAGCGGGACTGGGTTCACCC. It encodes CASSQAGLGSP. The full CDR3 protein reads CASSQAGLGSPLHF.

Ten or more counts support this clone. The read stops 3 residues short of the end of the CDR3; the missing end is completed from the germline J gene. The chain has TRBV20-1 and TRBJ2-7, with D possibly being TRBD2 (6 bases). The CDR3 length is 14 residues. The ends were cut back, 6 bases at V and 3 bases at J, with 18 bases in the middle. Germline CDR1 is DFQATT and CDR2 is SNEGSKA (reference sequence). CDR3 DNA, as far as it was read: TGCAGTGCAAACCTAGCGTCTCCACTCTACGAG. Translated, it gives CSANLASPLYE. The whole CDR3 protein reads CSANLASPLYEQYF.

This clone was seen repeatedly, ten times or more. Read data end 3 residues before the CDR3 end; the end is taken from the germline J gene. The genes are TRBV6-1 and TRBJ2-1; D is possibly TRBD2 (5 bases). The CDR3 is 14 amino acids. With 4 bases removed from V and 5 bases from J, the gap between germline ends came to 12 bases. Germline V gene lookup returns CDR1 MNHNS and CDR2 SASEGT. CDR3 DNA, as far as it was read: TGTGCCAGCAGTGGCTTTAGCGAACACAATGAG. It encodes CASSGFSEHNE. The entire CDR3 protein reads CASSGFSEHNEQFF.

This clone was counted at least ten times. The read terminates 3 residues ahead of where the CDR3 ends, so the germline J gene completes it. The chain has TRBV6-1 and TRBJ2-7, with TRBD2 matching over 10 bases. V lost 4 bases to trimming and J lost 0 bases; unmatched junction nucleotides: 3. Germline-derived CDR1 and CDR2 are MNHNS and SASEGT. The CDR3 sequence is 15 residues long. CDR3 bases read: TGTGCCAGCAGTGCCAGACTAGCGGGCTCCTACGAG. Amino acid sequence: CASSARLAGSYE. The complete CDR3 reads CASSARLAGSYEQYF.

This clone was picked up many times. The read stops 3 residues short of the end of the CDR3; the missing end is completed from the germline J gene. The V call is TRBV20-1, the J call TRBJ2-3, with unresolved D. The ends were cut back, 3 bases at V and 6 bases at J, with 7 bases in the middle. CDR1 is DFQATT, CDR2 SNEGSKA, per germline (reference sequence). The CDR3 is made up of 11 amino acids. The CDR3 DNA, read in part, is TGCAGTGCTAGCCCCTCGGATACG. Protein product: CSASPSDT. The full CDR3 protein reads CSASPSDTQYF.

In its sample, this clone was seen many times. Incomplete CDR3 DNA: TGCAGTGCTAGTTATCCCCTAGCGGCAGCCTACGAG. Translating it yields CSASYPLAAAYE. The complete CDR3 sequence is CSASYPLAAAYEQYF. V is TRBV20-1 and J is TRBJ2-7; 7 nucleotides line up with TRBD2. The read terminates 3 residues before the CDR3 end, so the remaining end is supplied by the germline J gene. The junction had 10 bases not matched to a gene; V was cut back by 3 bases and J by 2 bases. This CDR3 is built from 15 residues. The V gene's germline CDR1 is DFQATT and CDR2 SNEGSKA (reference sequence).

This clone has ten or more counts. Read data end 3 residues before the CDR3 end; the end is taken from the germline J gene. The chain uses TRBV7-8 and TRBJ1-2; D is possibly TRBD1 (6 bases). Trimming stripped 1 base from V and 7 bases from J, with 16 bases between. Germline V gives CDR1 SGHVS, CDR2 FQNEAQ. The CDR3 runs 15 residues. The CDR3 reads CASSLESGGAGGYTF. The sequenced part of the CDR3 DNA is TGTGCCAGCAGCTTAGAGTCTGGGGGCGCGGGTGGC.

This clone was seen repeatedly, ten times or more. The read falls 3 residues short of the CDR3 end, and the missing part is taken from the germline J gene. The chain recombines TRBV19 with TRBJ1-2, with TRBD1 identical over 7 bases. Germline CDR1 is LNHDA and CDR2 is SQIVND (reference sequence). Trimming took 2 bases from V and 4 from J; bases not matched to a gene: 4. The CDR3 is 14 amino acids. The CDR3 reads CASSIIGQAYGYTF. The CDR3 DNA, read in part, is TGTGCCAGTAGTATAATCGGACAGGCCTATGGC.

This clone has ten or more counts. CDR3 bases read: TGTGCCAGCAGCCTTGGGACAGGGGTTAACATT. Its translation: CASSLGTGVNI. The full-length CDR3 reads as CASSLGTGVNIQYF. This chain joins TRBV5-5 and TRBJ2-4, with TRBD1 matching over 10 bases. The CDR3 goes on 3 residues after the read ends, and that part is filled in from the germline J gene. Germline CDR1 SGHKS, CDR2 YYEKEE (reference sequence). This CDR3 has 14 residues. The V and J ends lost 4 bases and 7 bases, in that order; junction bases with no gene match: 5.

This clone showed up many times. CDR3 region: CSARDIPRGRIQYSNQPQHF. CDR3 DNA (partial): TGCAGTGCTAGAGATATTCCGCGGGGCAGAATTCAATATAGCAATCAGCCC. J is TRBJ1-5 and V is TRBV20-1; D perhaps matches TRBD1 (5 bases). The observed sequence ends 3 residues before the CDR3 terminus, with the missing tail filled in from the germline J gene. Trimming removed 0 bases from V and 0 bases from J, with 24 bases in between. The CDR3 has 20 amino acids. Germline lookup yields CDR1 DFQATT and CDR2 SNEGSKA (reference sequence).

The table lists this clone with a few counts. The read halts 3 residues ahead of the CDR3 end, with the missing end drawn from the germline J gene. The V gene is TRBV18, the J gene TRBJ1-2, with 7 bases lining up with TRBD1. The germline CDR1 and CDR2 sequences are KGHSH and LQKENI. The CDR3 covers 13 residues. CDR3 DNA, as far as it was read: TGTGCCAGCTCACCAGACAGGGAAGGAGGC. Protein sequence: CASSPDREGG. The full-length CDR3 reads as CASSPDREGGYTF.

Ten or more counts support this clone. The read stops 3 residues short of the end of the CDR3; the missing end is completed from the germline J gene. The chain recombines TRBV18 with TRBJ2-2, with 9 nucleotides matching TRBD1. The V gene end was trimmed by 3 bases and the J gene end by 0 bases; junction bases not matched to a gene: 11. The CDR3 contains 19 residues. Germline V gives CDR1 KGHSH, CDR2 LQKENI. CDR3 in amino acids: CASSPIRDRALSNTGELFF. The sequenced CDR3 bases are TGTGCCAGCTCACCGATCCGGGACAGGGCACTGTCGAACACCGGGGAG.

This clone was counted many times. CDR3 sequence reads: CAWSLYTGELFF. CDR3 DNA (partial): TGTGCCTGGAGTCTATACACCGGGGAG. The genes are TRBV30 and TRBJ2-2, with D hard to call. Read data end 3 residues before the CDR3 end; the end is taken from the germline J gene. The V and J ends lost 2 bases and 3 bases respectively, with 4 bases between them. The CDR3 loop spans 12 amino acids. Germline loops: CDR1 GTSNPN, CDR2 SVGIG (reference sequence).

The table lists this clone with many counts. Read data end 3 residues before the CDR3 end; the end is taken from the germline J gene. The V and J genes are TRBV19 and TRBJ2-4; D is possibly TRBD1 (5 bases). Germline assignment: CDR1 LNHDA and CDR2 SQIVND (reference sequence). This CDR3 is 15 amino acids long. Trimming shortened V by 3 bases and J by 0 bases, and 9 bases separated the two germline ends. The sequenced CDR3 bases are TGTGCCAGTAGTATGGGGCAGGGAGCCAAAAACATT. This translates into CASSMGQGAKNI. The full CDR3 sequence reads CASSMGQGAKNIQYF.

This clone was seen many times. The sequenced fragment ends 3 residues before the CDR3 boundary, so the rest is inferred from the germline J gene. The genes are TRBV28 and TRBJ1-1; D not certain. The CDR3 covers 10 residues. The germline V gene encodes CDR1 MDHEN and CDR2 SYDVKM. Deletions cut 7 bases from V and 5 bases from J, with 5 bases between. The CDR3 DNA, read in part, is TGTGCCAGCATGTCGACTGAA. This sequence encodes CASMSTE. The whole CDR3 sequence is CASMSTEAFF.

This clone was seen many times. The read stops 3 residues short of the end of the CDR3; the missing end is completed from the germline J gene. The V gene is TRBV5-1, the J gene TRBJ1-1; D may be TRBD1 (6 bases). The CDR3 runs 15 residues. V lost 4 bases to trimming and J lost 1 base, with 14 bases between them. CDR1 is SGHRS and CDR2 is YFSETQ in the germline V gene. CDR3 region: CASSRDIHSNTEAFF. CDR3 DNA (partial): TGCGCCAGCAGCCGGGACATCCATTCGAACACTGAA.

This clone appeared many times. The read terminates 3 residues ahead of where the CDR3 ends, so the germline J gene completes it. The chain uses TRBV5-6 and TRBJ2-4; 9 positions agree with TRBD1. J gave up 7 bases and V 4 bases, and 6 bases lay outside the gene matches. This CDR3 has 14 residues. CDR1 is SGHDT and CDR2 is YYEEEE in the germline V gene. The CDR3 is CASSLWTGANIQYF. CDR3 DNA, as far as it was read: TGTGCCAGCAGCCTCTGGACAGGGGCGAACATT. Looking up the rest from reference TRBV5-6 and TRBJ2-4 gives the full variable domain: DAGVTQSPTHLIKTRGQQVTLRCSPKSGHDTVSWYQQALGQGPQFIFQYYEEEERQRGNFPDRFSGHQFPNYSSELNVNALLLGDSALYLCASSLWTGANIQYFGAGTRLSVL.

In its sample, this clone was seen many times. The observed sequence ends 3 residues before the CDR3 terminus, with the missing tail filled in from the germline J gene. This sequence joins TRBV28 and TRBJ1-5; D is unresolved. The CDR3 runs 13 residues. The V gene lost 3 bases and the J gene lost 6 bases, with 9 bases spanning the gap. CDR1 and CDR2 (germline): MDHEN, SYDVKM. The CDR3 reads CASSFGVGQPQHF. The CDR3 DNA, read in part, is TGTGCCAGCAGTTTCGGGGTCGGTCAGCCC.

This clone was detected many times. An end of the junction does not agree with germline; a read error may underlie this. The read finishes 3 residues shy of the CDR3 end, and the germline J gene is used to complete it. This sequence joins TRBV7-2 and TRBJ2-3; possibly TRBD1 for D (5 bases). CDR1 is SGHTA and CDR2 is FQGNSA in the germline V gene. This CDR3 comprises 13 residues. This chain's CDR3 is CASRLGATDTQYF. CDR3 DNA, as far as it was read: TGTGCCAGCAGGTTAGGGGCCACAGATACG.

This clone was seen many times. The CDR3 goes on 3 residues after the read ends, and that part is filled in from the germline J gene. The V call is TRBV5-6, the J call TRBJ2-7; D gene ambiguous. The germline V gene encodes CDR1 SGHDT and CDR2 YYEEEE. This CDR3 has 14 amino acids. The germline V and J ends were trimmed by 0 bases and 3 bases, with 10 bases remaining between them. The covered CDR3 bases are TGTGCCAGCAGCTTGGTTACGGGTTTCTACGAG. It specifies CASSLVTGFYE. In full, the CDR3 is CASSLVTGFYEQYF.

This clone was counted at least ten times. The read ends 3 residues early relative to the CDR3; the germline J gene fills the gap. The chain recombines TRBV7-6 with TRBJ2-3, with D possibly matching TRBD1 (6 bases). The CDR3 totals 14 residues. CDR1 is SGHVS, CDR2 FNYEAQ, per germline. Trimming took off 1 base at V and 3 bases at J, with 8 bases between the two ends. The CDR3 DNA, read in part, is TGTGCCAGCAGCTTAGTAACAGGGACAGATACG. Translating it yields CASSLVTGTDT. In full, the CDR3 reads CASSLVTGTDTQYF.

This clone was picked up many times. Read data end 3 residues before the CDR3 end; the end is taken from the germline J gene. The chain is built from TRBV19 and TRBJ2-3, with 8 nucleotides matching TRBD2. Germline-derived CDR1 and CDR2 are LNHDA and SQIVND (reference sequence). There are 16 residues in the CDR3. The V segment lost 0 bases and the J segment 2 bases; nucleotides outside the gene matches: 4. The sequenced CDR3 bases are TGTGCCAGTAGTATAGAAGCTAGCGGGTACACAGATACG. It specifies CASSIEASGYTDT. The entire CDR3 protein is CASSIEASGYTDTQYF.

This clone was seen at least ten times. CDR3 in amino acids: CASSEAHRVGTGELFF. The CDR3 bases that were read are TGTGCCAGCAGTGAAGCGCACAGGGTTGGCACCGGGGAG. This sequence joins TRBV6-1 and TRBJ2-2; perhaps TRBD1 as D (6 bases). The CDR3 extends 3 residues past the end of the read, so its final part is completed from the germline J gene. The CDR3 runs 16 residues. V was clipped by 0 bases and J by 4 bases, with 12 bases between them. Germline V gene data show CDR1 as MNHNS and CDR2 as SASEGT.